Sequencing of this T cell receptor beta chain was carried out in a study of T-cell memory formation after mild COVID-19 (dated by TCRdb to about 2021). Some background on the complete study: TCR sequence clusters from the two donors were found to be largely donor specific. In two donors, T-cell clones that expanded and contracted after mild COVID-19 were tracked by sequencing TCRalpha and TCRbeta repertoires over time. Two young, previously healthy adult volunteers, one female and one male, were included in the cohort. The full study reports these points: From day 15 to 85, contracting clones showed balanced CD4/CD8 phenotypes, whereas a second wave of clones that expanded from day 15 to 37 leaned towards CD4+. Contracting CD4+ clones were located mainly in the CM and EM memory subsets, whereas CD8+ clones were found to be enriched in EMRA. Some responding clones were detected in pre-infection memory, suggesting pre-existing cross-reactive memory T cells joined the SARS-CoV-2 response. SARS-CoV-2 specificity of the second-wave clones peaking on day 37 was not confirmed. Only a couple of mild cases were covered in the study, and larger cohorts including severe cases with pre-infection samples were considered necessary.

This clonotype was seen more than once but under ten times. Which antigen it targets is not known. Per-base quality was not reported, and no clone a single base away is much larger than it. The reads were generated on an Illumina NovaSeq 6000. Using 5'RACE with constant-segment primers, TCRalpha and TCRbeta cDNA libraries were constructed, with sample barcodes and unique molecular identifiers added in the process. Trizol reagent was used to extract RNA from every sample. Library amplification was performed in two PCR steps, and a second sample barcode and Illumina TruSeq adapters were introduced in the second step. Libraries were sequenced on an Illumina NovaSeq with 2 x 150 bp paired-end reads. Concerning the study's data processing: With migec v1.2.7, reads were demultiplexed and then collapsed into UMI-guided consensus sequences. Using mixcr v2.1.11, the UMI consensuses were aligned to TRA and TRB V and J templates and assembled into clonotypes. Clonotypes were classified as expanded or contracted when called significant by both edgeR and NoisET, with noise models trained on biological replicates. For edgeR calls, a false discovery rate-adjusted p below 0.01 and a log2 fold-change threshold of 1 were applied. As an exploratory analysis of dynamics, max-normalized trajectories of the 1000 most abundant clonotypes were examined with PCA combined with hierarchical clustering. The CD4 or CD8 phenotype of responding clones was assigned using the separately sequenced CD4+ and CD8+ repertoires. TCRdb's own reprocessing of the public reads used fastp at Q25 and MiXCR and kept productive beta chains. CDR3 protein sequences are deduplicated, and each keeps its most common genes and DNA. The V and J calls shown here were made by TCRdb, not taken from the authors' results. In this sample the table shows around 150,000 distinct CDR3 sequences, 11% of which occur a single time. Jointly, the top ten make up roughly 3.8% of the sample.

Ficoll-Paque density gradient centrifugation was the method used to isolate PBMCs. Germline trimming: 4 bases from V, 7 bases from J; junction bases outside gene matches: 8. Inclusive of the bounding cysteine and phenylalanine, the CDR3 is 15 residues long. CDR3 DNA is the only sequence kept; it has 45 bases, read in frame from the first base. From a lookup of the germline V gene, CDR1 and CDR2 are SGHDT and YYEEEE. Sequencing was done on a sample of PBMCs or a T cell subset sorted from them (not recorded which). The receptor was isolated from a man aged 18 to 30 who had mild COVID-19 (a few samples of this study predate the infection). The sample titles of this study are shuffled in the database, so cell type and time point are left out; the donor was told from shared clones. The chain was built from TRBV5-6 and TRBJ2-2; TRBD1 lines up with 9 middle nucleotides. This receptor carries the CDR3 CASSKDRGNGGELFF. The sequenced DNA: TGTGCCAGCAGCAAAGACAGGGGGAACGGCGGGGAGCTGTTTTTT.